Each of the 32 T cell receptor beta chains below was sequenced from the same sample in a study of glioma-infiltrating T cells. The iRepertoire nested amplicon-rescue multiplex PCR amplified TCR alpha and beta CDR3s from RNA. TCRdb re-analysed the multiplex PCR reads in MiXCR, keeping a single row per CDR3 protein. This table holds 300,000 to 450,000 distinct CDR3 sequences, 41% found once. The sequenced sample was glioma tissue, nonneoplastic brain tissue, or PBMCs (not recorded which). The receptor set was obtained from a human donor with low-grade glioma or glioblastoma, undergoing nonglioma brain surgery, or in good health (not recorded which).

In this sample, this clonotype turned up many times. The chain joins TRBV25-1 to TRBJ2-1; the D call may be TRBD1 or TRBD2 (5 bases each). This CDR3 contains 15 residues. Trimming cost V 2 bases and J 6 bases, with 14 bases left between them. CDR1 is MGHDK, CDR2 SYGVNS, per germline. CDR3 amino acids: CASSEIGGEGNEQFF. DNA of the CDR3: TGTGCCAGCAGTGAAATTGGGGGAGAGGGCAATGAGCAGTTCTTC.

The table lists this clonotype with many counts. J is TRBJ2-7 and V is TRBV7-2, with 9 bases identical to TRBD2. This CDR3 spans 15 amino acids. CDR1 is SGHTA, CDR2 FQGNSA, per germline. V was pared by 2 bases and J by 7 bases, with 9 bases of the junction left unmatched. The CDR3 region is CASSLWASGTQEQYF. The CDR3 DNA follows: TGTGCCAGCAGCTTATGGGCTAGCGGGACTCAAGAGCAGTACTTC.

The CDR3 spells CSAISGNMYEQYF. CDR3 nucleotide sequence: TGCAGTGCCATTAGCGGGAATATGTACGAGCAGTACTTC. J is TRBJ2-7 and V is TRBV20-1; TRBD2 matches 8 bases. The CDR3 sequence is 13 residues long. Per germline, CDR1 DFQATT and CDR2 SNEGSKA (reference sequence). V shed 6 bases and J 4 bases; nucleotides not matched to a gene: 8.

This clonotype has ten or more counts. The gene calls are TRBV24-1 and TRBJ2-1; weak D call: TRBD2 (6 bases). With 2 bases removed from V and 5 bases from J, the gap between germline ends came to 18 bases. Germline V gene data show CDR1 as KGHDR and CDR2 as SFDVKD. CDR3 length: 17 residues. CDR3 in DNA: TGTGCCACCAGTGATTCCCGGGCGGGACCCACCAACAATGAGCAGTTCTTC. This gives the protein CATSDSRAGPTNNEQFF.

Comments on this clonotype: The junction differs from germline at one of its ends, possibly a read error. The CDR3 DNA sequence: TGTGCCAGCAGCCCGACCACAGGGCTTCTCTCCTTC. Its translation is CASSPTTGLLSF. This rearrangement joins TRBV7-2 to TRBJ1-2, with a tentative D call TRBD1 (6 bases). Germline lookup yields CDR1 SGHTA and CDR2 FQGNSA. The length of the CDR3 is 12 residues. The whole variable domain, filled in from reference TRBV7-2 and TRBJ1-2, reads GAGVSQSPSNKVTEKGKDVELRCDPISGHTALYWYRQSLGQGLEFLIYFQGNSAPDKSGLPSDRFSAERTGGSVSTLTIQRTQQEDSAVYLCASSPTTGLLSFGSGTRLTVV.

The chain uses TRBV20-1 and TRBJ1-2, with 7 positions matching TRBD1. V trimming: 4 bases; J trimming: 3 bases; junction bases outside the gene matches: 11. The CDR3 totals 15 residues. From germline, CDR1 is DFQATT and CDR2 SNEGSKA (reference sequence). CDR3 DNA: TGCAGTGCTAACAACCCAAGACAGGGCCACTATGGCTACACCTTC. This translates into CSANNPRQGHYGYTF.

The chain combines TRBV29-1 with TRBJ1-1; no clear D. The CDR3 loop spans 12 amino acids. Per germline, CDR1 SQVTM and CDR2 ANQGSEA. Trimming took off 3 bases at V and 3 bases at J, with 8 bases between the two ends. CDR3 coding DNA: TGCAGCGTTGAGGACGGCTACACTGAAGCTTTCTTT. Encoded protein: CSVEDGYTEAFF.

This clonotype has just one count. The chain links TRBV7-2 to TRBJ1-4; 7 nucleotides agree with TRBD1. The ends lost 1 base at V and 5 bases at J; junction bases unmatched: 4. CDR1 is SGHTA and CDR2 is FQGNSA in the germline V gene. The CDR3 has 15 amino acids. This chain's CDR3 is CASSLDRGVNEKLFF. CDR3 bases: TGTGCCAGCAGCTTAGACAGGGGAGTGAATGAAAAACTGTTTTTT.

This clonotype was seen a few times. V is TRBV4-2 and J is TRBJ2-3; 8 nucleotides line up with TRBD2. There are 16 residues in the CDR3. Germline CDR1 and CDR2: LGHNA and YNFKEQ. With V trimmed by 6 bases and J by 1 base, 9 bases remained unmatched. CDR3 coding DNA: TGTGCCAGCAGACCGGCCGGGACTAGGCGCACAGATACGCAGTATTTT. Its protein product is CASRPAGTRRTDTQYF.

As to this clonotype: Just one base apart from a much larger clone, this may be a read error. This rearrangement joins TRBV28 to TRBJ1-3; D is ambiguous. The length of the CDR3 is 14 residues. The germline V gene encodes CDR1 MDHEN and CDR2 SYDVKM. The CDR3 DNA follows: TGTGTCAGCAGTTTCCCGGGCACGGGAAACACCATATATTTT. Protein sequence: CVSSFPGTGNTIYF.

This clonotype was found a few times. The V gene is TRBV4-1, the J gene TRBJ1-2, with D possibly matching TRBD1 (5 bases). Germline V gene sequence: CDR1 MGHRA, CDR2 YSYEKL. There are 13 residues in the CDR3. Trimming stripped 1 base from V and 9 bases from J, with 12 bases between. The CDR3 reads CASSQVQAGSYTF. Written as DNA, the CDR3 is TGCGCCAGCAGCCAAGTTCAGGCAGGGAGCTACACCTTC.

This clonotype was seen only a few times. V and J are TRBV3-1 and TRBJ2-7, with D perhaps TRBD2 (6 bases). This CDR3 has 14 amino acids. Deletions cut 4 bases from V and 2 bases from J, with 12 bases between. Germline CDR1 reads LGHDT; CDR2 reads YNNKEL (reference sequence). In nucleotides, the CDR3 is TGTGCCAGCAGCCTCCGATCGGGAGCCTACGAGCAGTACTTC. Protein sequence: CASSLRSGAYEQYF.

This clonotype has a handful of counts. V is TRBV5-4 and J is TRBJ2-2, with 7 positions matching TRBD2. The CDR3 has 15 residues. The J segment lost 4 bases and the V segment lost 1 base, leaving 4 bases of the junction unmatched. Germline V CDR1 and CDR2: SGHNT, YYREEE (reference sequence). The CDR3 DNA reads TGTGCCAGCAGCTTGAAAGGGGAGGGCACCGGGGAGCTGTTTTTT. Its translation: CASSLKGEGTGELFF.

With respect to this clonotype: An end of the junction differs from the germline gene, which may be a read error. The CDR3 coding sequence is TGCGCCAGCAGCCCTTCGGGCCTAACCCCCTATTGCTACACCTTC. Translation gives CASSPSGLTPYCYTF. This sequence joins TRBV4-1 and TRBJ1-2; D remains ambiguous. The CDR3 contains 15 residues. Germline-derived CDR1 and CDR2 are MGHRA and YSYEKL.

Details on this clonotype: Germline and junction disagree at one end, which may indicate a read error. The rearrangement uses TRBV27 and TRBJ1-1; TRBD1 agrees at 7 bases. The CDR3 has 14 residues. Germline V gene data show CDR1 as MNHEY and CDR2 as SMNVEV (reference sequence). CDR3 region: CASSLSTGFTEDFF. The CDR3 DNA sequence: TGTGCCAGCAGTCTATCGACAGGGTTCACTGAAGATTTCTTT.

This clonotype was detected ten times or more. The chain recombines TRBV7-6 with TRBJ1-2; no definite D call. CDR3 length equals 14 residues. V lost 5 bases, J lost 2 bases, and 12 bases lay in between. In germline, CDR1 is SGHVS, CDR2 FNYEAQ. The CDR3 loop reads CASSPREGNYGYTF. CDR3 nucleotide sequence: TGTGCCAGCAGCCCCCGGGAGGGAAACTATGGCTACACCTTC.

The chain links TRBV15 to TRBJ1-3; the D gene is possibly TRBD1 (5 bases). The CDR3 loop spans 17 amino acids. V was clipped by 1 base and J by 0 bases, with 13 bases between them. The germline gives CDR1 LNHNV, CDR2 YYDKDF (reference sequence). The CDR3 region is CATSRGVGLSSGNTIYF. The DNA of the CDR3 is TGTGCCACCAGCAGAGGCGTGGGACTTAGCTCTGGAAACACCATATATTTT.

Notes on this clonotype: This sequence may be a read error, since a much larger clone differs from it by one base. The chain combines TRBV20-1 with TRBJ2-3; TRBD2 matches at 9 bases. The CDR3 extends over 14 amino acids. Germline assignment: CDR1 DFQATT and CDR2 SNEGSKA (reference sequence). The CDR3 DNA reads TGCAATGCCCGGCTAGCGGGGTTCACAGATACGCAGTATTTT. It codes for CNARLAGFTDTQYF.

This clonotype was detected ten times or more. The CDR3 here is CSARPDGDSPLHF. The DNA of the CDR3 is TGCAGTGCTAGACCCGATGGGGATTCACCCCTCCACTTT. This chain joins TRBV20-1 and TRBJ1-6; unclear D gene. The CDR3 runs 13 residues. Germline CDR1 DFQATT, CDR2 SNEGSKA (reference sequence). Trimming stripped 2 bases from V and 8 bases from J, with 10 bases between.

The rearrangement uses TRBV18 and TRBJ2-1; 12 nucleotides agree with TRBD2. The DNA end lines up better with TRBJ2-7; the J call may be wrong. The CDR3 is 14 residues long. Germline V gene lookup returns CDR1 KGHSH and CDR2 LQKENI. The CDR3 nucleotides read TGTGCCAGCTCACCAACTAGCGGGAGGAGCGAGCAGTACTTC. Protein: CASSPTSGRSEQYF.

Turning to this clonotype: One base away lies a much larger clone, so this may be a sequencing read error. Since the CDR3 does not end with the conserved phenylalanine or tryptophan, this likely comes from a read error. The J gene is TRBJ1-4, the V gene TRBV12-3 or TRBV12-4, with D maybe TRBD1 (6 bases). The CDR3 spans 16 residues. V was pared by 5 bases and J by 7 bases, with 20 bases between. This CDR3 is CASSTLRWGASEKLFL. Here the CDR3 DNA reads TGTGCCAGCAGTACCCTTCGGTGGGGGGCGAGTGAAAAACTGTTTCTT.

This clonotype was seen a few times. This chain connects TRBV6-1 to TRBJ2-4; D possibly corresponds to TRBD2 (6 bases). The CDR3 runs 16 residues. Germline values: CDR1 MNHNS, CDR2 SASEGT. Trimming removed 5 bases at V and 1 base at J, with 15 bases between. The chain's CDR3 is CASSSRGVWAKNIQYF. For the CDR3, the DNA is TGTGCCAGCAGTAGCCGCGGGGTGTGGGCCAAAAACATTCAGTACTTC.

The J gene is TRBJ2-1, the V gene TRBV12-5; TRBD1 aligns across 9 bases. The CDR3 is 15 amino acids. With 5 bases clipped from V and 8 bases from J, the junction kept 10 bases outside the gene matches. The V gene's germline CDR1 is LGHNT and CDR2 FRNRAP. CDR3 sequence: CASGPGTGLAHEQFF. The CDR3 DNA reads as TGTGCTAGTGGTCCGGGGACAGGGTTAGCCCATGAGCAGTTCTTC.

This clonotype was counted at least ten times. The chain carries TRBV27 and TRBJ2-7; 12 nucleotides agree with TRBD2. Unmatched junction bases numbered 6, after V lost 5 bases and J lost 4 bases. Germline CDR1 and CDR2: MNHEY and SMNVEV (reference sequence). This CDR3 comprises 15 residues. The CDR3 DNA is TGTGCCAGCAGTCCCCGGACTAGCGGGACATACGAGCAGTACTTC. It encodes CASSPRTSGTYEQYF.

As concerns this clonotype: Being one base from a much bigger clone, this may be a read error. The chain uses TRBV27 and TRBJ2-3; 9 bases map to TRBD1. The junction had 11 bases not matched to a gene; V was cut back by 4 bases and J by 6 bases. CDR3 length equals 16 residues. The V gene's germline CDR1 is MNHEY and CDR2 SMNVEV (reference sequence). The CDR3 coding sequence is TGTGCCAGCAGTTATCTTACCGGGACAGGGTTGGATACGCAGTATTTT. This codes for CASSYLTGTGLDTQYF.

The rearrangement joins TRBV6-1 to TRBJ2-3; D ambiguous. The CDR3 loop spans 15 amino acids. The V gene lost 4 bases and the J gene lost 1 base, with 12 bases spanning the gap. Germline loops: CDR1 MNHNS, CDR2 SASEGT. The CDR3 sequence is CASSAYPSGTDTQYF. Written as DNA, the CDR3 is TGTGCCAGCAGTGCCTACCCCTCGGGCACAGATACGCAGTATTTT.

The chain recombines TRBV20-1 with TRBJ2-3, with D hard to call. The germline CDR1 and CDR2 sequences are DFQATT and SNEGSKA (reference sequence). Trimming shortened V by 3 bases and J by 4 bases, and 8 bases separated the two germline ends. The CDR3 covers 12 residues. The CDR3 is CSASPVPDTQYF. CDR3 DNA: TGCAGTGCTAGCCCGGTTCCAGATACGCAGTATTTT.

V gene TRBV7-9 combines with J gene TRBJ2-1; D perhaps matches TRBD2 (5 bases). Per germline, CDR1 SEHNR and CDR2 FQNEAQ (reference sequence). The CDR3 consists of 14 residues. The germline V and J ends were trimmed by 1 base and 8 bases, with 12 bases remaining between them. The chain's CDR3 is CASSLGQLGYEQFF. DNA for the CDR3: TGTGCCAGCAGCTTAGGCCAACTAGGATATGAGCAGTTCTTC.

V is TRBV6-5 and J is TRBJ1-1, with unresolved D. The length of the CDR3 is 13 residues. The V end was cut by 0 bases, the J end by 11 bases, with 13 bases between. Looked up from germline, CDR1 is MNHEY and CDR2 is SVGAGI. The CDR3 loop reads CASSYSGVGNAFF. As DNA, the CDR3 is TGTGCCAGCAGTTACTCCGGGGTCGGAAACGCTTTCTTT.

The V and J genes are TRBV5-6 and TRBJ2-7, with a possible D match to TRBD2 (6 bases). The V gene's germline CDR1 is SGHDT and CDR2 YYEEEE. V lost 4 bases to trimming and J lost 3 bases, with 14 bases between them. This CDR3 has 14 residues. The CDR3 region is CASSPGAGHYEQYF. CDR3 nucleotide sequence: TGTGCCAGCAGCCCTGGAGCGGGCCACTACGAGCAGTACTTC.

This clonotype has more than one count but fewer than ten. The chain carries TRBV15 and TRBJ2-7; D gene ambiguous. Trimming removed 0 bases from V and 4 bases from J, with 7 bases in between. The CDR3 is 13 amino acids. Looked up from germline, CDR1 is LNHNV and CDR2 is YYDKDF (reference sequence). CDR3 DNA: TGTGCCACCAGCAGAGATCCCGCTTACGAGCAGTACTTC. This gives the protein CATSRDPAYEQYF.

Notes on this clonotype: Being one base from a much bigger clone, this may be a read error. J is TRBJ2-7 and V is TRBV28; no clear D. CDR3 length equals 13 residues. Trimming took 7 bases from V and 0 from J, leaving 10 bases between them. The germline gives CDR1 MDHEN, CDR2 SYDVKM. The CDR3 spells CASIPPSSYEQYF. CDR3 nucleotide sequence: TGTGCCAGCATTCCCCCAAGCTCCTACGAGCAGTACTTC.